This T cell receptor beta chain was documented in a study of technical replicates of blood from a handful of donors. CDR3 length: 13 amino acids. Trimming removed 3 bases from V and 7 bases from J, with 15 bases in between. CDR1 and CDR2 (germline): GTSNPN, SVGIG (reference sequence). Sequencing was performed with immunoSEQ multiplex PCR; in TCRdb, only in-frame clones are kept and a portion is missing. The repertoire holds tens of thousands of clones, with 96% as singletons. This sequence originates from a human donor in good health. The sequencing sample was made of T cells isolated from PBMCs. The chain joins TRBV30 to TRBJ1-2; D remains ambiguous. The DNA of the CDR3 is TGTGCCTGGAGCGACACCCGGGAATTTGGCTACACCTTC. Translated, it gives CAWSDTREFGYTF.